This T cell receptor (beta chain) was captured in a study of T cell responses to AZD1222 COVID-19 vaccine. Study-wide results and limits: Spike was spanned by vaccine-associated CD4 TCRs, which were dominant at 160-218 and 743-854. Increases in Spike-specific TCR breadth and depth were seen after two AZD1222 doses.

The data were produced by immunoSEQ multiplex PCR, yet TCRdb's version contains in-frame clones alone and is incomplete. The table lists about 92,000 clones, approximately 91% of them singletons, with approximately 21% in the top ten. Comment on this clone: Its antigen is as yet unknown.

Trimming removed 5 bases from V and 0 bases from J; junction bases left unmatched: 6. CDR1 and CDR2 (germline): SGDLS, YYNGEE. The CDR3 runs to 15 residues. The source was peripheral blood, collected on day 0 of AZD1222 vaccination. The J gene is TRBJ2-3, the V gene TRBV9; 7 nucleotides align to TRBD1. The TCR sequence derives from an adult in good health. The CDR3 is CASSERQGSTDTQYF. CDR3 nucleotide sequence: TGTGCCAGCAGTGAGAGACAGGGAAGCACAGATACGCAGTATTTT.